This T cell receptor (beta chain) was profiled in a study of shared clonotypes between healthy human individuals. Whole-study findings and limits: The study drew on few donors, limiting represented genetic and exposure-history diversity.

A note on this clone: Its antigen is as yet unknown. The same CDR3 also results from other DNA sequences found in this sample.

Germline loops: CDR1 SGHRS, CDR2 YFSETQ. This CDR3 spans 14 amino acids. With V trimmed by 4 bases and J by 1 base, 3 bases remained unmatched. On sorted subsets, replicate PCRs used 150 to 250 ng DNA, or some 27,000 T cell genomes. Here immunoSEQ multiplex PCR was the method, and the copy in TCRdb shows in-frame clones only, minus some. The sample includes about 2.4 million clones, around 94% seen only once; the top ten take over 0.12%. The TCR sequence derives from a young man in good health. The sequenced sample consisted of naive CD4+ T cells sorted from blood. Stated subset: CD45RA+ positively selected. The chain couples TRBV5-1 to TRBJ2-7; TRBD1 aligns across 9 bases. The CDR3 sequence: CASSRTGDSYEQYF. The CDR3 DNA reads TGCGCCAGCAGCAGGACAGGGGATTCCTACGAGCAGTACTTC.